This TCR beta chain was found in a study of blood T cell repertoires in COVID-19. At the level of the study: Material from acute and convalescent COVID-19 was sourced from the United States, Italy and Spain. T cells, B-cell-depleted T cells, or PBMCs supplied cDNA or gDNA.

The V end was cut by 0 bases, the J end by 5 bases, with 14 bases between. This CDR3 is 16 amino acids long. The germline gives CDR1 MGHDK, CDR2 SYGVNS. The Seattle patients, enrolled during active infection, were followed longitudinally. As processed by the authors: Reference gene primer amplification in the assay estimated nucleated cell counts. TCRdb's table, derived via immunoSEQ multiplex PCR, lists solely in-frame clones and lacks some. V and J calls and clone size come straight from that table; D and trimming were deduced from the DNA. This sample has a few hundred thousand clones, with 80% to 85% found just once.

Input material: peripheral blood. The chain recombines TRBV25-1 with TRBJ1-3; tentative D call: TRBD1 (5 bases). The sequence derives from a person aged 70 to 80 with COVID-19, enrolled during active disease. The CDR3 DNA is TGTGCCAGCAGTGAATATTACGGGGGAGGTAGAAACACCATATATTTT. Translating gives CASSEYYGGGRNTIYF.